This T cell receptor beta chain emerged from a study of cytomegalovirus exposure and HLA in healthy donors. A multiplex PCR was run with 60 Vbeta primers and 13 Jbeta primers. The data were produced by immunoSEQ multiplex PCR, yet TCRdb's version contains in-frame clones alone and is incomplete. The repertoire holds more than 150,000 clones, with over 70% as singletons. V was pared by 5 bases and J by 1 base, with 10 bases of the junction left unmatched. Per germline, CDR1 SQVTM and CDR2 ANQGSEA. The CDR3 is 15 amino acids. Material for sequencing was PBMCs. The receptor was derived from a man aged 18 to 30 in good health and CMV-seronegative. The chain uses TRBV29-1 and TRBJ2-7, with 8 positions matching TRBD2. CDR3 nucleotide sequence: TGCAGCGTTCTAAAACTAGCGGAGGTTTCCTACGAGCAGTACTTC. Translated: CSVLKLAEVSYEQYF.